The T cell receptor beta chain described here comes from a study of T cell changes during pregnancy in multiple sclerosis. Germline V CDR1 and CDR2: WSHSY, SAAADI. V was trimmed by 3 bases and J by 3 bases, leaving 12 bases between them. The CDR3 has 15 residues. Libraries were prepared by immunoSEQ multiplex PCR; TCRdb keeps only in-frame clonotypes and omits some of them. The repertoire holds about 62,000 clones, with 93% as singletons. This chain uses TRBV10-2 with TRBJ1-5, with D maybe TRBD1 (6 bases). This TCR was sampled from a female donor with multiple sclerosis, enrolled in a pregnancy study. Sequenced here: CD8+ T cells from peripheral blood mononuclear cells, sampled in the second trimester of pregnancy. The CDR3 region has the DNA TGCGCCAGCAGTGACGGGACAAGCCTCAATCAGCCCCAGCATTTT. Encoded protein: CASSDGTSLNQPQHF.